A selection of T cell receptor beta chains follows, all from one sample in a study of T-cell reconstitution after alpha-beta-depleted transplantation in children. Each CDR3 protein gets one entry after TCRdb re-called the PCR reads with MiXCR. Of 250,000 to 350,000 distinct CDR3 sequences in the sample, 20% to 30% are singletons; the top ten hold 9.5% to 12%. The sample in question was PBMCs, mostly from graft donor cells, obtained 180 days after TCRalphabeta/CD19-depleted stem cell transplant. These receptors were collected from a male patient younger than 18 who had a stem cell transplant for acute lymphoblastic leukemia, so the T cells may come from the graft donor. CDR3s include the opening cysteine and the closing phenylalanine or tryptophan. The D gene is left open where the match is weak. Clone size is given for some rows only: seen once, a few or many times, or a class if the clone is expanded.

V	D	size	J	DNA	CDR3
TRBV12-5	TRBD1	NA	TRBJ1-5	TGTGCTAGTGGTTTGGTAACAGGGGATAGCAATCAGCCCCAGCATTTT	CASGLVTGDSNQPQHF
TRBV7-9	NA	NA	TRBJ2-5	TGTGCCAGCAGCCCGTCGGGGATACTCCAAGAGACCCAGTACTTC	CASSPSGILQETQYF
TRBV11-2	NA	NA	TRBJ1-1	TGTGCCAGCAGCTTCCAAATGTGGGTAGAAGCTTTCTTT	CASSFQMWVEAFF
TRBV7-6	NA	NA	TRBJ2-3	TGTGCCAGCAGCCCTGTGACAGATACGCAGTATTTT	CASSPVTDTQYF
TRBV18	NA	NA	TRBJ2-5	TGTGCCAGCTCACCACTCCCACCTGCCGAGAGAGCTGAGACCCAGTACTTC	CASSPLPPAERAETQYF
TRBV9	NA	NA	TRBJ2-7	TGTGCCAGCAAATACGAGCAGTACTTC	CASKYEQYF
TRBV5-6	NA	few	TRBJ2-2	TGTGCCAGCAGCCTGACTTTGAACACCGGGGAGCTGTTTTTT	CASSLTLNTGELFF
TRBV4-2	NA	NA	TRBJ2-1	TGTGCCAGCAGCCCCGGGGAGCGGGCCTACAATGAGCAGTTCTTC	CASSPGERAYNEQFF
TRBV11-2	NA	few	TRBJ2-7	TGTGCCAGCGAATCATTCCGGGACGGGGTCTACGAGCAGTACTTC	CASESFRDGVYEQYF
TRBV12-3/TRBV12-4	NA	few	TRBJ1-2	TGTGCCAGCAGTTTAATAACGTATGGCTACACCTTC	CASSLITYGYTF
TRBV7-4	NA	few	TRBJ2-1	TGTGCCAGCAGCTTTTGTGGAGGGGAGCAGTTCTTC	CASSFCGGEQFF
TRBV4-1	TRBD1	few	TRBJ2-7	TGCGCCAGCAGCCAAGAGGACAGGGGACCCTACGAGCAGTACTTC	CASSQEDRGPYEQYF
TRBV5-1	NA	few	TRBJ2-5	TGCGCCAGCAGCTTGGGGACAGATCTACCTGTCAGGACCCAGTACTTC	CASSLGTDLPVRTQYF
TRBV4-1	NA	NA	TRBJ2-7	TGCGCCAGCAGCCAAGCTCCACTAAGCCACGAGCAGTACTTC	CASSQAPLSHEQYF
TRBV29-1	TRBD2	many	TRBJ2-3	TGCAGCGTGGGGACTAGCGGGAGAGCAGATACGCAGTATTTT	CSVGTSGRADTQYF